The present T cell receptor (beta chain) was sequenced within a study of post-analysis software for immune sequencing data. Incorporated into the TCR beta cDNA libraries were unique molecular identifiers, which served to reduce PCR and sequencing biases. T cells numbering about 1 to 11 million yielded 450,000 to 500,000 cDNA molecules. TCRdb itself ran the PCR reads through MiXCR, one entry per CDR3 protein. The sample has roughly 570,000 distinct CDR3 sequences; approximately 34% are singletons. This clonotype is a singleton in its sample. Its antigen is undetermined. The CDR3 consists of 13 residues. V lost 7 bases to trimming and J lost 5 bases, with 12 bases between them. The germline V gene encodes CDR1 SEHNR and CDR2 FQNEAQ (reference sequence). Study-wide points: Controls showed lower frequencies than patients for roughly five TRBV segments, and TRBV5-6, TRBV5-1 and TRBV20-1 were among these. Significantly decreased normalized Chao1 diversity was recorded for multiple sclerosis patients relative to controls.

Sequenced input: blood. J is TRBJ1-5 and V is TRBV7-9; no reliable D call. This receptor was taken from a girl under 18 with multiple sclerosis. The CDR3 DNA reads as TGTGCCAGCAACTTCGGCATCTATCAGCCCCAGCATTTT. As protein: CASNFGIYQPQHF.